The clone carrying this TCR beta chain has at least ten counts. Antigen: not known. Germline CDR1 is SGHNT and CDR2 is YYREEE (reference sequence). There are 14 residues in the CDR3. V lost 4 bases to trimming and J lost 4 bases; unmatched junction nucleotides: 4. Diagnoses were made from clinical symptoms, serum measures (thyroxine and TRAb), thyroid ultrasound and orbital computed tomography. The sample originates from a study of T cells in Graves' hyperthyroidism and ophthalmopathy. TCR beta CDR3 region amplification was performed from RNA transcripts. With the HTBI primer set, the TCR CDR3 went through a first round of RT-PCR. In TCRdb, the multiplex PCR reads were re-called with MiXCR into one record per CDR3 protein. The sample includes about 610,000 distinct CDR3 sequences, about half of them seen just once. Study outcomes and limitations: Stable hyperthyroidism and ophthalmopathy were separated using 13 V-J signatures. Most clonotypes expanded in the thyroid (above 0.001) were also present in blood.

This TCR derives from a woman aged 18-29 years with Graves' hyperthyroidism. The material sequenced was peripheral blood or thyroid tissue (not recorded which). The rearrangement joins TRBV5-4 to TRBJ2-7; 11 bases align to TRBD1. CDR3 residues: CASSAGTGGYEQYF. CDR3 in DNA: TGTGCCAGCAGCGCCGGGACAGGGGGGTACGAGCAGTACTTC.